Listed below are T cell receptor beta chains from one sample, sequenced in a study of blood T cell repertoires in COVID-19. The repertoire was sequenced with immunoSEQ multiplex PCR; TCRdb's copy has only in-frame clones and lacks some. This table holds approximately 120,000 clones, roughly 71% found once. Source material: peripheral blood. Every receptor here comes from a man older than 75 with acute or convalescent COVID-19. The CDR3 runs from the conserved cysteine through the conserved F or W. Each record gives: V gene, D gene, clone size, J gene, CDR3 protein, CDR3 DNA. The D gene is left open where the match is weak. A clone size is listed for some rows: how often the clone was seen (once, few, many), or a class if it is expanded.

TRBV7-9	.	.	TRBJ2-5	CASSLSYRQETQYF	TGTGCCAGCAGCCTTAGCTATCGTCAAGAGACCCAGTACTTC
TRBV30	.	.	TRBJ1-5	CAWSSQFGGSNQPQHF	TGTGCCTGGAGTTCGCAATTCGGGGGGAGCAATCAGCCCCAGCATTTT
TRBV14	.	.	TRBJ1-1	CASSQAGAEAFF	TGTGCCAGCAGCCAAGCTGGAGCTGAAGCTTTCTTT
TRBV5-4	.	.	TRBJ2-5	CASSLGGDLLTQYF	TGTGCCAGCAGCTTGGGAGGTGACCTCCTAACCCAGTACTTC
TRBV11-3	.	once	TRBJ2-3	CASSPNRDTQYF	TGTGCCAGCAGCCCTAACAGAGATACGCAGTATTTT
TRBV6-1	TRBD1	.	TRBJ2-7	CASSEAGAHRGEQYF	TGTGCCAGCAGTGAAGCCGGGGCCCACAGGGGAGAGCAGTACTTC
TRBV10-3	TRBD1	.	TRBJ2-7	CAISDIGQGTYEQYF	TGTGCCATCAGTGATATCGGACAGGGGACCTACGAGCAGTACTTC
TRBV28	.	.	TRBJ2-2	CASSLTGDYLGTGELFF	TGTGCCAGCAGTTTGACAGGGGACTATTTGGGCACCGGGGAGCTGTTTTTT
TRBV4-3	TRBD1	.	TRBJ1-2	CASSPKTGGVANYGYTF	TGCGCCAGCAGCCCGAAGACAGGGGGGGTAGCTAACTATGGCTACACCTTC
TRBV5-6	TRBD2	.	TRBJ2-1	CASSYERGSTYNEQFF	TGTGCCAGCAGCTATGAGCGGGGGAGTACCTACAATGAGCAGTTCTTC
TRBV19	TRBD1	.	TRBJ2-7	CASSIGRPQQLQGRNWNEQYF	TGTGCCAGTAGTATAGGACGGCCACAGCAACTACAGGGGCGAAATTGGAACGAGCAGTACTTC
TRBV7-2	TRBD2	.	TRBJ2-3	CASSLDETSGGYAVTQYF	TGTGCCAGCAGCTTAGACGAGACTAGCGGGGGGTATGCTGTTACGCAGTATTTT
TRBV5-1	TRBD1	.	TRBJ1-6	CASSLGDSKGNSPLHF	TGCGCCAGCAGCTTGGGGGACAGCAAAGGAAATTCACCCCTCCACTTT
TRBV5-4	.	.	TRBJ2-5	CASSLDPLNQETQYF	TGTGCCAGCAGCTTGGACCCCCTAAACCAAGAGACCCAGTACTTC
TRBV5-8	.	few	TRBJ1-2	CASMGAFQGDGYTF	TGTGCCAGCATGGGGGCGTTCCAAGGGGATGGCTACACCTTC
TRBV30	.	.	TRBJ2-7	CAWSFPLLARVYEQYF	TGTGCCTGGAGTTTCCCCTTACTAGCTAGAGTCTACGAGCAGTACTTC
TRBV30	.	once	TRBJ2-4	CAWSEGLGVPMEGNIQYF	TGTGCCTGGAGTGAGGGACTGGGGGTCCCCATGGAGGGAAACATTCAGTACTTC
TRBV10-3	.	few	TRBJ2-6	CAIPAGTGANVLTF	TGTGCCATCCCCGCAGGGACTGGGGCCAACGTCCTGACTTTC
TRBV4-1	.	.	TRBJ1-2	CASSQVLLANYGYTF	TGCGCCAGCAGCCAAGTACTCTTGGCTAACTATGGCTACACCTTC
TRBV4-3	.	.	TRBJ2-1	CASSQEGQQRYNEQFF	TGCGCCAGCAGCCAAGAGGGGCAGCAACGCTACAATGAGCAGTTCTTC
TRBV28	TRBD2	.	TRBJ2-3	CASSSGTSNTDTQYF	TGTGCCAGCAGTTCCGGGACTAGCAACACAGATACGCAGTATTTT
TRBV7-9	.	.	TRBJ1-2	CASSRETYGYTF	TGTGCCAGCAGCCGGGAGACCTATGGCTACACCTTC
TRBV5-6	.	.	TRBJ1-5	CASSLTSYRETSNQPQHF	TGTGCCAGCAGCTTGACATCGTACCGGGAGACTAGCAATCAGCCCCAGCATTTT
TRBV23-1	.	.	TRBJ1-6	CASSHPIDRTDFHPYNSPLHF	TGCGCCAGCAGTCATCCTATAGATAGGACTGATTTCCACCCCTATAATTCACCCCTCCACTTT
TRBV5-4	.	.	TRBJ2-6	CASSSVSGANVLTF	TGTGCCAGCAGCTCGGTTTCCGGGGCCAACGTCCTGACTTTC
TRBV19	.	few	TRBJ2-3	CASSIMGPGDTQYF	TGTGCCAGTAGTATTATGGGTCCGGGAGATACGCAGTATTTT
TRBV29-1	TRBD2	.	TRBJ2-2	CSVGGGTNTGELFF	TGCAGCGTTGGCGGGGGGACGAACACCGGGGAGCTGTTTTTT
TRBV6-2/TRBV6-3	.	once	TRBJ1-1	CASSPNGLSEAFF	TGTGCCAGCAGTCCGAACGGACTGTCGGAAGCTTTCTTT
TRBV2	.	.	TRBJ1-2	CASSQTGKNGYTF	TGTGCCAGCAGCCAAACAGGGAAAAACGGCTACACCTTC
TRBV18	.	.	TRBJ2-3	CASSPNRVGTDTQYF	TGTGCCAGCTCACCAAACAGGGTTGGCACAGATACGCAGTATTTT
TRBV5-1	.	.	TRBJ1-5	CASSLDSNPSQPQHF	TGCGCCAGCAGCCTGGACAGCAACCCATCCCAGCCCCAGCATTTT
TRBV10-2	TRBD1	.	TRBJ2-5	CASRRGQADAETQYF	TGCGCCAGCAGGAGAGGACAGGCCGACGCAGAGACCCAGTACTTC
TRBV7-2	.	once	TRBJ2-5	CASSLIFGETQYF	TGTGCCAGCAGCTTAATCTTCGGAGAGACCCAGTACTTC
TRBV5-1	.	.	TRBJ1-4	CASSLDGGGKLFF	TGCGCCAGCAGCTTGGACGGGGGAGGAAAACTGTTTTTT
TRBV2	.	.	TRBJ2-7	CASSSGYEQYF	TGTGCCTCGAGCTCGGGTTACGAGCAGTACTTC
TRBV18	.	.	TRBJ1-1	CASSQEQGRNTEAFF	TGTGCCAGCTCTCAAGAACAGGGTAGGAACACTGAAGCTTTCTTT
TRBV9	TRBD1	.	TRBJ1-1	CASSYGTGTGNTEAFF	TGTGCCAGCAGCTACGGGACCGGGACAGGGAACACTGAAGCTTTCTTT
TRBV7-9	.	.	TRBJ2-7	CASSLSGGYEQYF	TGTGCCAGCAGCTTATCCGGGGGCTACGAGCAGTACTTC
TRBV4-1	TRBD1	.	TRBJ1-6	CASSLRIGGGSPLHF	TGCGCCAGCAGCCTCCGAATAGGGGGCGGCTCACCCCTCCACTTT
TRBV28	.	.	TRBJ1-5	CASSRDPGGNQPQHF	TGTGCCAGTTCGAGGGACCCCGGGGGAAATCAGCCCCAGCATTTT
TRBV13	TRBD2	.	TRBJ2-6	CASRRGESGANVLTF	TGTGCCAGCCGCCGGGGGGAATCTGGGGCCAACGTCCTGACTTTC
TRBV4-3	.	.	TRBJ1-6	CASSQDGSGVGSPLHF	TGCGCCAGCAGCCAAGATGGTTCCGGGGTGGGGTCACCCCTCCACTTT
TRBV19	.	many	TRBJ1-6	CASSISPAGTNYSPLHF	TGTGCCAGTAGTATTTCCCCGGCAGGGACAAACTATTCACCCCTCCACTTT
TRBV6-6	TRBD1	.	TRBJ1-2	CASRAQGQGYYGYTF	TGTGCCAGCAGGGCCCAGGGACAGGGGTACTATGGCTACACCTTC
TRBV7-8	.	.	TRBJ2-3	CASSQRTDTQYF	TGTGCCAGCAGCCAGCGCACAGATACGCAGTATTTT
TRBV10-1	TRBD1	.	TRBJ1-5	CARPQMTGSGTLLAFRPQHF	TGCGCCAGGCCTCAGATGACAGGGTCTGGGACCCTGCTTGCGTTTCGGCCCCAGCATTTT
TRBV18	.	.	TRBJ1-3	CASSPLKGGSGNTIYF	TGTGCCAGCTCACCACTTAAAGGGGGATCTGGAAACACCATATATTTT
TRBV5-1	.	.	TRBJ2-1	CASSLERSYNEQFF	TGCGCCAGCAGCTTGGAGCGGTCCTACAATGAGCAGTTCTTC
TRBV2	TRBD1	.	TRBJ2-7	CASSFMGQGVNEQYF	TGTGCCAGCAGTTTTATGGGACAGGGAGTGAACGAGCAGTACTTC
TRBV2	.	.	TRBJ2-5	CASSEMSGMGETQYF	TGTGCCAGCAGTGAAATGTCGGGGATGGGAGAGACCCAGTACTTC